Each of the 2 T cell receptor beta chains below was sequenced from the same sample in a study of blood T cell repertoires in COVID-19. Assay: immunoSEQ multiplex PCR; the TCRdb copy retains only in-frame clones and omits some. The sample records 150,000 to 200,000 clones, 85% being singletons. Sequencing used peripheral blood. The origin of the receptors is a human donor with acute or convalescent COVID-19. The donor label of this sample is uncertain.

The chain uses TRBV30 and TRBJ1-5; perhaps TRBD1 as D (6 bases). Germline CDR1 and CDR2: GTSNPN and SVGIG (reference sequence). V gave up 1 base and J gave up 2 bases, with 9 bases separating them. The CDR3 length is 14 residues. The CDR3: CAWSAAGGNQPQHF. DNA for the CDR3: TGTGCCTGGAGTGCCGCAGGGGGCAATCAGCCCCAGCATTTT. Based on the CDR3 plus reference TRBV30 and TRBJ1-5, the full variable domain is SQTIHQWPATLVQPVGSPLSLECTVEGTSNPNLYWYRQAAGRGLQLLFYSVGIGQISSEVPQNLSASRPQDRQFILSSKKLLLSDSGFYLCAWSAAGGNQPQHFGDGTRLSIL.

The V gene is TRBV24-1, the J gene TRBJ2-3; D perhaps matches TRBD2 (6 bases). Looked up from germline, CDR1 is KGHDR and CDR2 is SFDVKD. The V end lost 9 bases, the J end lost 2 bases, and 14 bases lay between the germline ends. The length of the CDR3 is 14 residues. The CDR3 bases are TGTGCCACCGCTCCCCGGGACTTCACAGATACGCAGTATTTT. Protein product: CATAPRDFTDTQYF.